This T cell receptor beta chain stems from a study of blood T cell repertoires in COVID-19. Only in-frame clones appear in the TCRdb table, and some are missing; sequencing was by immunoSEQ multiplex PCR. The sample yields about 190,000 clones, about 88% seen once. The CDR3 is made up of 13 amino acids. The germline V gene has CDR1 PRHDT and CDR2 FYEKMQ (reference sequence). Trimming took 3 bases from V and 9 from J; bases not matched to a gene: 5. The source of this sequence is a man aged 35-49 years with active or convalescent COVID-19. The sequencing input was peripheral blood. V is TRBV13 and J is TRBJ1-5; TRBD1 agrees at 7 bases. DNA for the CDR3: TGTGCCAGCAGCTTGGGACAGTCGGTGCCCCAGCATTTT. This gives the protein CASSLGQSVPQHF.